Listed below are T cell receptor beta chains from one sample, sequenced in a study of cytotoxic CD8 clonotypes in ibrutinib-treated CLL. The protocol was immunoSEQ multiplex PCR, while the TCRdb copy is restricted to in-frame clones and leaves out a portion. Altogether 130,000 to 150,000 clones are present, about 91% being singletons, with the ten largest covering 10% to 13%. Sequencing used PBMCs, obtained after 12 months of ibrutinib treatment. The receptors were sampled from a human donor with chronic lymphocytic leukemia. Both conserved end residues are trimmed from each CDR3.

v_call: TRBV29-1; cdr3_length: 11; cdr3_aa: SVESGRDYEQY
v_call: TRBV10-3; cdr3_length: 12; cdr3_aa: AITSGTGSYEQY
v_call: TRBV5-8; cdr3_length: 9; cdr3_aa: ASRFPYEQY
v_call: TRBV6-5; cdr3_length: 11; cdr3_aa: ASREGGAERAF
v_call: TRBV2; cdr3_length: 13; cdr3_aa: ASSEGQGHTDTQY
v_call: TRBV29-1; cdr3_length: 8; cdr3_aa: SAGEDTQY
v_call: TRBV6-1; cdr3_length: 13; cdr3_aa: ASSGTDSGANVLT
v_call: TRBV15; cdr3_length: 14; cdr3_aa: ATSTEPLTGGYEQY
v_call: TRBV19; cdr3_length: 10; cdr3_aa: ASSKPPGELF
v_call: TRBV6-1; cdr3_length: 11; cdr3_aa: ASREALNTEAF
v_call: TRBV5-1; cdr3_length: 11; cdr3_aa: ASSWTQGNIQC
v_call: TRBV11-2; cdr3_length: 11; cdr3_aa: ASSPQLSQEQY
v_call: TRBV15; cdr3_length: 15; cdr3_aa: ATSTNPVGGGADTQY
v_call: TRBV18; cdr3_length: 14; cdr3_aa: ASSPPSRAGANVLT
v_call: TRBV28; cdr3_length: 10; cdr3_aa: ASSPDRVTQY
v_call: TRBV5-1; cdr3_length: 16; cdr3_aa: ASSLATGGLAGADTQY
v_call: TRBV2; cdr3_length: 11; cdr3_aa: ASRAGLTDTQY
v_call: TRBV4-3; cdr3_length: 14; cdr3_aa: ASSQGRDEGPYGYT
v_call: TRBV27; cdr3_length: 9; cdr3_aa: ASSLQGTQY
v_call: TRBV25-1; cdr3_length: 13; cdr3_aa: ASSEYGGAADTQY
v_call: TRBV27; cdr3_length: 10; cdr3_aa: ASSFWGSEQY
v_call: TRBV28; cdr3_length: 12; cdr3_aa: ASTILGGEHEQY
v_call: TRBV4-3; cdr3_length: 11; cdr3_aa: ASSQVVYNEQF
v_call: TRBV6-5; cdr3_length: 12; cdr3_aa: ASSRTGGREKLF
v_call: TRBV5-1; cdr3_length: 13; cdr3_aa: ASSLGDRTNEKLF
v_call: TRBV7-9; cdr3_length: 12; cdr3_aa: ASSLGAASGVWY
v_call: TRBV6-6; cdr3_length: 11; cdr3_aa: ASSYQENTEAF
v_call: TRBV18; cdr3_length: 13; cdr3_aa: ASSKGQSSGNTIY
v_call: TRBV19; cdr3_length: 11; cdr3_aa: ASSMGGGLEAF
v_call: TRBV4-2; cdr3_length: 13; cdr3_aa: ASSPRGGTNYGYT
v_call: TRBV6-5; cdr3_length: 12; cdr3_aa: ASRIGQGSYEQY
v_call: TRBV15; cdr3_length: 14; cdr3_aa: ATSRGSSGGNTEAF
v_call: TRBV28; cdr3_length: 13; cdr3_aa: ASSLQTGYAYEQY
v_call: TRBV7-9; cdr3_length: 11; cdr3_aa: ASSPNSGIEQY